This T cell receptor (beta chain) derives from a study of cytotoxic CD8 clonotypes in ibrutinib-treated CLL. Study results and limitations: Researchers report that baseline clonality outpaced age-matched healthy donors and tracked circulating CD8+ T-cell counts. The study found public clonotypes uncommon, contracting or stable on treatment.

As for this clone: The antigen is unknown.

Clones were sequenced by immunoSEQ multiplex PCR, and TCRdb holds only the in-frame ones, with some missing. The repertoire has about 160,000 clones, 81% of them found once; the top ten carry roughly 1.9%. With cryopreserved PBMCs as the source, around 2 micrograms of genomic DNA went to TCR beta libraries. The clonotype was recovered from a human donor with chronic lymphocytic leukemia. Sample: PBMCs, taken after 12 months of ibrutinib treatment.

The CDR3 nucleotides read TGCGCCAGCAGCCCGGGAGGCAGATTCTATGGCTACACCTTC. Translation: CASSPGGRFYGYTF. This chain connects TRBV5-1 to TRBJ1-2, with D uncertain. This CDR3 has 14 amino acids. Germline V gives CDR1 SGHRS, CDR2 YFSETQ. V lost 4 bases and J lost 4, with 14 bases in between.